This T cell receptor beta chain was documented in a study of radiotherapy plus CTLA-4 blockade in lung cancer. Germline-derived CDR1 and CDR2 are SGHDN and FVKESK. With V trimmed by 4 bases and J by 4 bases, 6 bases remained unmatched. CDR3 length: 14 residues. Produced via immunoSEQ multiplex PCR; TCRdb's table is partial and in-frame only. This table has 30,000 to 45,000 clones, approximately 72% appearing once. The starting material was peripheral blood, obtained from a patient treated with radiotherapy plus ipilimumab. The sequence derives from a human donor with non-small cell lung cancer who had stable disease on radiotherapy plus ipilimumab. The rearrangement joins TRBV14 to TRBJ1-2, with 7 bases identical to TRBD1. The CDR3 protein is CASSPRDSGYGYTF. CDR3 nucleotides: TGTGCCAGCAGCCCCCGGGACAGTGGCTATGGCTACACCTTC.